One sample yielded the 31 T cell receptor beta chains listed below, sequenced in a study of immune characterization of retroperitoneal liposarcoma. Via MiXCR, TCRdb re-called the PCR reads, giving one row per CDR3 protein. Here the sample spans 7,900 or so distinct CDR3 sequences, approximately 39% being singletons. The sample comprised tumor tissue. The receptors derive from a male donor with retroperitoneal liposarcoma.

This clonotype was detected a few times. The chain couples TRBV6-1 to TRBJ2-5; D is tentatively TRBD1 or TRBD2 (5 bases each). The DNA end is a closer match to TRBJ2-7, so the J assignment may be wrong. Germline values: CDR1 MNHNS, CDR2 SASEGT. CDR3 size: 15 residues. The DNA of the CDR3 is TGTGCCAGCAGTGACCGGGTCGAGGGGCTCTACGAGCAGTACTTC. Residues: CASSDRVEGLYEQYF.

V usage is TRBV7-2 and J usage is TRBJ2-3; perhaps TRBD2 as D (5 bases). Germline V gene sequence: CDR1 SGHTA, CDR2 FQGNSA. The V gene lost 5 bases and the J gene lost 0 bases, with 15 bases spanning the gap. This CDR3 comprises 16 residues. For the CDR3, the DNA is TGTGCCAGCAGCCAGAGGAGGCGGCTCAGCACAGATACGCAGTATTTT. It translates to CASSQRRRLSTDTQYF. The whole variable domain, filled in from reference TRBV7-2 and TRBJ2-3, reads GAGVSQSPSNKVTEKGKDVELRCDPISGHTALYWYRQSLGQGLEFLIYFQGNSAPDKSGLPSDRFSAERTGGSVSTLTIQRTQQEDSAVYLCASSQRRRLSTDTQYFGPGTRLTVL.

The chain carries TRBV6-6 and TRBJ2-1, with D possibly TRBD2 on 6 matching bases. The CDR3 is 13 amino acids. Deletions cut 7 bases from V and 7 bases from J, with 14 bases between. Per the germline V gene, CDR1 is MNHNY and CDR2 is SVGAGI (reference sequence). In nucleotides, the CDR3 is TGTGCCAGCAAATGGGACTTCGGGAATGAGCAGTTCTTC. Protein product: CASKWDFGNEQFF.

There are a few counts of this clonotype. The chain has TRBV11-3 and TRBJ2-1; 10 positions match TRBD2. Trimming removed 6 bases from V and 4 bases from J; junction bases left unmatched: 6. CDR1 is SGHNT, CDR2 YENEEA, per germline. The CDR3 is 15 residues long. CDR3 nucleotides: TGTGCCAGCAGTTCGACTAGCGGGCGTTACAATGAGCAGTTCTTC. Translating it yields CASSSTSGRYNEQFF.

V usage is TRBV6-1 and J usage is TRBJ2-2; 8 nucleotides line up with TRBD1. The CDR3 is made up of 14 amino acids. Germline V gives CDR1 MNHNS, CDR2 SASEGT. With V trimmed by 6 bases and J by 1 base, 1 base remained unmatched. The CDR3 protein is CASRTGVNTGELFF. The CDR3, as DNA: TGTGCCAGCAGGACAGGGGTGAACACCGGGGAGCTGTTTTTT.

This clonotype is deemed medium-sized. The rearrangement links TRBV7-6 to TRBJ2-2; tentative D call: TRBD2 (5 bases). This CDR3 region has 13 residues. CDR1 SGHVS and CDR2 FNYEAQ come from the germline V gene. The V gene lost 5 bases and the J gene lost 5 bases, with 9 bases spanning the gap. The CDR3 nucleotides are TGTGCCAGCAGCGCGGGTCAGACCGGGGAGCTGTTTTTT. Its translation: CASSAGQTGELFF.

The chain recombines TRBV6-5 with TRBJ2-7; 8 nucleotides line up with TRBD2. Trimming cost V 7 bases and J 7 bases; bases outside gene matches: 15. This CDR3 is 15 amino acids long. Germline V gives CDR1 MNHEY, CDR2 SVGAGI. The CDR3 spells CASISTGGGGNEQYF. CDR3 DNA sequence: TGTGCCAGCATTAGTACGGGGGGGGGGGGAAATGAGCAGTACTTC.

The V gene is TRBV6-1, the J gene TRBJ2-5; no definite D call. The J call may be faulty, since TRBJ2-7 better matches the DNA end. Germline CDR1 reads MNHNS; CDR2 reads SASEGT. This CDR3 is built from 14 residues. DNA of the CDR3: TGTGCCAGCAGTGAATTTTACGGCTCCTACGAGCAGTACTTC. Protein product: CASSEFYGSYEQYF.

By share, this clonotype ranks as medium-sized. The chain combines TRBV12-3 or TRBV12-4 with TRBJ2-5; 7 nucleotides match TRBD1. The J call is doubtful: the DNA matches TRBJ2-7 better. The CDR3 consists of 14 residues. The CDR3 DNA sequence: TGTGCCAGCAGCCCCCAAGGGACAGCCTACGAGCAGTACTTC. It yields the protein CASSPQGTAYEQYF.

The chain links TRBV6-8 to TRBJ1-2; no clear D gene. Germline values: CDR1 MNHGY, CDR2 SAAAGT. Deletions cut 5 bases from V and 8 bases from J, with 18 bases between. This CDR3 region has 14 residues. The CDR3 bases are TGTGCCAGCAGTCTGGGTGGGAGTTCGTCGGGCTACACCTTC. Its protein product is CASSLGGSSSGYTF.

A single count supports this clonotype. This may stem from a read error, because a much larger clone lies one nucleotide away. V usage is TRBV6-1 and J usage is TRBJ2-3; no clear D. The DNA matches TRBJ2-7 better at its end, which makes the J call doubtful. This CDR3 comprises 12 residues. CDR1 and CDR2 (germline): MNHNS, SASEGT. CDR3 sequence reads: CASSERPYGQYF. The CDR3 nucleotides are TGTGCCAGCAGTGAAAGACCCTATGGGCAGTACTTC.

The gene calls are TRBV7-2 and TRBJ2-1; perhaps TRBD1 as D (6 bases). The CDR3 totals 14 residues. From germline, CDR1 is SGHTA and CDR2 FQGNSA. The V end lost 3 bases, the J end lost 13 bases, and 19 bases lay between the germline ends. The CDR3 protein is CASSLEQGGKTQFF. DNA of the CDR3: TGTGCCAGCAGCTTGGAACAGGGTGGCAAGACCCAGTTCTTC.

This clonotype has just a few counts. V usage is TRBV6-4 and J usage is TRBJ2-1; TRBD2 aligns across 9 bases. V trimming: 4 bases; J trimming: 2 bases; junction bases outside the gene matches: 6. From germline, CDR1 is MRHNA and CDR2 SNTAGT. The CDR3 totals 16 residues. The chain's CDR3 is CASSGASGEAYNEQFF. CDR3 sequence (DNA): TGTGCCAGCAGTGGAGCTAGCGGGGAGGCCTACAATGAGCAGTTCTTC.

The V gene is TRBV27, the J gene TRBJ1-2, with D uncertain. From germline, CDR1 is MNHEY and CDR2 SMNVEV (reference sequence). Trimming left V 1 base short and J 8 bases short, with 14 bases between. The CDR3 has 14 amino acids. This CDR3 is CASSLFRGVGGYTF. CDR3 nucleotides: TGTGCCAGCAGTTTATTTCGGGGAGTCGGCGGCTACACCTTC.

This clonotype was detected a few times. The chain recombines TRBV7-2 with TRBJ2-3, with 7 positions matching TRBD2. CDR1 and CDR2 from the germline V gene are SGHTA and FQGNSA. Germline trimming cut 3 bases from V and 0 bases from J; bases unmatched to any gene: 3. CDR3 length equals 15 residues. CDR3 in amino acids: CASSFPGGSTDTQYF. The DNA for the CDR3 is TGTGCCAGCAGCTTCCCCGGGGGGAGCACAGATACGCAGTATTTT.

A few counts support this clonotype. The rearrangement joins TRBV12-3 or TRBV12-4 to TRBJ2-3; 12 bases agree with TRBD2. The end of the DNA fits TRBJ2-7 better, so the J call may be wrong. The CDR3 loop spans 14 amino acids. The CDR3 coding sequence is TGTGCCAGCAGTGGACTAGCGGGATTCAATGAGCAGTACTTC. This encodes CASSGLAGFNEQYF.

This chain links TRBV6-1 with TRBJ2-3, with 8 nucleotides matching TRBD1. Trimming at V came to 5 bases and at J to 4 bases, leaving 11 bases not matched to a gene. The CDR3 is 16 residues long. Germline V lookup: CDR1 MNHNS, CDR2 SASEGT. Here the CDR3 reads CASSPGQGQYPDTQYF. CDR3 nucleotide sequence: TGTGCCAGCAGTCCAGGACAGGGACAATACCCAGATACGCAGTATTTT.

This chain joins TRBV12-3 or TRBV12-4 and TRBJ2-1, with D tentatively TRBD2 (6 bases). CDR3 length: 13 residues. Trimming left V 2 bases short and J 7 bases short, with 9 bases between. In DNA, the CDR3 is TGTGCCAGCAGTTTAACTAGCATGAATGAGCAGTTCTTC. Residues: CASSLTSMNEQFF.

This clonotype came up a few times. V usage is TRBV12-3 or TRBV12-4 and J usage is TRBJ2-3; 9 bases align to TRBD2. CDR3 length: 15 amino acids. V lost 5 bases and J lost 0; bases outside the gene matches: 3. CDR3 sequence reads: CASSRTSASTDTQYF. The DNA of the CDR3 is TGTGCCAGCAGTCGGACTAGCGCAAGCACAGATACGCAGTATTTT.

The V gene is TRBV11-2, the J gene TRBJ2-1, with no clear D. The V and J ends lost 4 bases and 10 bases respectively, with 11 bases between them. The V gene's germline CDR1 is SGHAT and CDR2 FQNNGV. The CDR3 sequence is 12 residues long. The CDR3 sequence: CASSSGVGEQFF. The CDR3 coding sequence is TGTGCCAGCAGCTCTGGGGTGGGGGAGCAGTTCTTC.

This clonotype is a singleton in its sample. The chain is built from TRBV6-1 and TRBJ2-1; TRBD2 matches 10 bases. TRBJ2-7 explains the end of the DNA better; the J call may be wrong. The CDR3 is 15 amino acids. The germline gives CDR1 MNHNS, CDR2 SASEGT. CDR3 residues: CASRKKAGGSNEQYF. For the CDR3, the DNA is TGTGCCAGCAGAAAAAAAGCGGGGGGGTCCAATGAGCAGTACTTC.

The gene calls are TRBV6-1 and TRBJ2-1; a weak D match, TRBD1 (6 bases). V lost 4 bases and J lost 10, with 23 bases in between. CDR1 and CDR2 (germline): MNHNS, SASEGT. The CDR3 length is 16 residues. CDR3: CASSALTGTHAYEQFF. CDR3 coding DNA: TGTGCCAGCAGTGCATTGACCGGGACACACGCCTACGAGCAGTTCTTC.

This rearrangement joins TRBV6-1 to TRBJ1-1; TRBD1 aligns across 7 bases. Germline loops: CDR1 MNHNS, CDR2 SASEGT. There are 15 residues in the CDR3. J lost 0 bases, V lost 6 bases, and 7 bases had no gene match. The CDR3 region has the DNA TGTGCCAGCAGCCTAAGGGGGCCTGTGAACACTGAAGCTTTCTTT. Translation gives CASSLRGPVNTEAFF.

By proportion, this clonotype is medium-sized. The chain uses TRBV24-1 and TRBJ2-5; D assignment may be TRBD1 or TRBD2 (5 bases each). Trimming cost V 4 bases and J 1 base, with 9 bases left between them. The CDR3 loop spans 14 amino acids. Germline values: CDR1 KGHDR, CDR2 SFDVKD. The CDR3 DNA sequence: TGTGCCACCAGTGAGACCGGGACCCAAGAGACCCAGTACTTC. It translates to CATSETGTQETQYF.

This clonotype was recorded a few times. This rearrangement joins TRBV6-1 to TRBJ1-2; tentative D call: TRBD1 (5 bases). This CDR3 contains 13 residues. Germline CDR1 is MNHNS and CDR2 is SASEGT. The V and J ends lost 7 bases and 12 bases respectively, with 21 bases between them. CDR3 sequence: CASKAQRDGGDTF. CDR3 coding DNA: TGTGCCAGCAAGGCCCAGAGAGACGGGGGAGACACCTTC.

Judged by abundance, this clonotype is medium-sized. V and J are TRBV7-2 and TRBJ2-1; weak D call: TRBD2 (5 bases). Germline V gives CDR1 SGHTA, CDR2 FQGNSA. The CDR3 has 17 amino acids. Trimming removed 4 bases from V and 13 bases from J, with 29 bases in between. DNA of the CDR3: TGTGCCAGCAGCTCACTCCCCGGGTCGACTAACCAAGAGACCCAGTTCTTC. It specifies CASSSLPGSTNQETQFF.

The rearrangement uses TRBV6-6 and TRBJ2-5; 13 bases line up with TRBD2. CDR3 length equals 15 residues. The junction had 7 bases not matched to a gene; V was cut back by 7 bases and J by 5 bases. CDR1 and CDR2 from the germline V gene are MNHNY and SVGAGI (reference sequence). CDR3 in DNA: TGTGCCAGCACAGGACTAGCGGGAGAATGGGAGACCCAGTACTTC. This codes for CASTGLAGEWETQYF.

This clonotype was counted between two and nine times. This sequence joins TRBV7-2 and TRBJ2-1; perhaps D is TRBD1 or TRBD2 (6 bases each). The length of the CDR3 is 13 residues. Germline V gene data show CDR1 as SGHTA and CDR2 as FQGNSA. Trimming left V 5 bases short and J 10 bases short, with 15 bases between. CDR3 in amino acids: CASSLDGGYEQFF. CDR3 bases: TGTGCCAGCAGCCTCGACGGGGGCTACGAGCAGTTCTTC. Based on the CDR3 plus reference TRBV7-2 and TRBJ2-1, the full variable domain is GAGVSQSPSNKVTEKGKDVELRCDPISGHTALYWYRQSLGQGLEFLIYFQGNSAPDKSGLPSDRFSAERTGGSVSTLTIQRTQQEDSAVYLCASSLDGGYEQFFGPGTRLTVL.

Within the sample, this clonotype is medium-sized (0.01 to 0.1%). J is TRBJ2-1 and V is TRBV7-2; TRBD1 agrees at 9 bases. This CDR3 spans 16 amino acids. CDR1 and CDR2 (germline): SGHTA, FQGNSA. Trimming at V came to 5 bases and at J to 13 bases, leaving 18 bases not matched to a gene. CDR3 in amino acids: CASSRTGVPQQETQFF. The CDR3 DNA reads as TGTGCCAGCAGCCGGACAGGGGTCCCCCAACAAGAGACCCAGTTCTTC.

The rearrangement links TRBV12-3 or TRBV12-4 to TRBJ2-5, with TRBD2 as a possible D gene (5 bases). The CDR3 consists of 14 residues. Trimming took 9 bases from V and 1 from J, leaving 15 bases between them. The DNA of the CDR3 is TGTGCCAGTTGTGACTCGGGGTTCCAAGAGACCCAGTACTTC. It specifies CASCDSGFQETQYF.

This clonotype rates as medium-sized (0.01 to 0.1%). This chain joins TRBV7-9 and TRBJ2-1; perhaps TRBD1 as D (6 bases). The CDR3 loop spans 13 amino acids. V lost 5 bases and J lost 10, with 15 bases in between. From germline, CDR1 is SEHNR and CDR2 FQNEAQ (reference sequence). Here the CDR3 reads CASSETGAYEQFF. Here the CDR3 DNA reads TGTGCCAGCAGCGAGACAGGAGCCTACGAGCAGTTCTTC.